Following are 9 T cell receptor beta chains from one sample sequenced in a study of shared clonotypes between healthy human individuals. Libraries were prepared by immunoSEQ multiplex PCR; TCRdb keeps only in-frame clonotypes and omits some of them. Of over a million clones listed, 96% are singletons. The source material was naive CD4+ T cells sorted from blood. Subset reported: CD45RA+ positively selected. The receptors stem from a man aged 30 to 45 in good health.

The gene calls are TRBV18 and TRBJ1-1, with D tentatively TRBD1 (5 bases). The germline V and J ends were trimmed by 3 bases and 5 bases, with 13 bases remaining between them. The CDR3 totals 14 residues. Germline lookup yields CDR1 KGHSH and CDR2 LQKENI. This CDR3 is CASSPPPGRTEAFF. The CDR3 DNA reads TGTGCCAGCTCACCCCCCCCAGGGAGGACTGAAGCTTTCTTT.

The CDR3: CASSLTGNTGELFF. CDR3 nucleotides: TGTGCCAGCAGCTTAACAGGGAACACCGGGGAGCTGTTTTTT. V usage is TRBV7-2 and J usage is TRBJ2-2; tentative D call: TRBD1 (5 bases). The germline V and J ends were trimmed by 2 bases and 1 base, with 5 bases remaining between them. The germline gives CDR1 SGHTA, CDR2 FQGNSA. The CDR3 loop spans 14 amino acids.

The J gene is TRBJ2-7, the V gene TRBV7-2, with TRBD1 as a possible D gene (5 bases). Trimming took off 2 bases at V and 2 bases at J, with 13 bases between the two ends. CDR1 is SGHTA and CDR2 is FQGNSA in the germline V gene. The CDR3 is 15 residues long. The CDR3 bases are TGTGCCAGCAGCTTAAATCAGGGCCCTACCTACGAGCAGTACTTC. Encoded protein: CASSLNQGPTYEQYF.

This clone appeared a single time. The rearrangement joins TRBV13 to TRBJ2-1, with 14 positions matching TRBD2. The CDR3 is made up of 15 amino acids. V lost 5 bases and J lost 8; bases outside the gene matches: 5. In germline, CDR1 is PRHDT, CDR2 FYEKMQ (reference sequence). CDR3 protein: CASSQGLAGVYEQFF. Here the CDR3 DNA reads TGTGCCAGCAGCCAGGGACTAGCGGGAGTCTATGAGCAGTTCTTC.

This clone was recorded only once. CDR3 amino acids: CASSLRLAGVDTQYF. DNA for the CDR3: TGTGCCAGCAGCTTGAGACTAGCGGGAGTCGATACGCAGTATTTT. V is TRBV7-2 and J is TRBJ2-3; 12 nucleotides align to TRBD2. The CDR3 length is 15 residues. J was trimmed by 6 bases and V by 3 bases; bases with no gene match: 4. CDR1 and CDR2 (germline): SGHTA, FQGNSA.

The rearrangement links TRBV27 to TRBJ1-5, with D unresolved. The CDR3 runs 15 residues. The V gene lost 10 bases and the J gene lost 0 bases, with 16 bases spanning the gap. Per the germline V gene, CDR1 is MNHEY and CDR2 is SMNVEV (reference sequence). The CDR3 spells CATRRAGYSNQPQHF. DNA of the CDR3: TGTGCCACCAGACGGGCGGGATATAGCAATCAGCCCCAGCATTTT.

V is TRBV7-2 and J is TRBJ2-2; possibly TRBD2 for D (6 bases). CDR1 is SGHTA and CDR2 is FQGNSA in the germline V gene. The CDR3 consists of 18 residues. Trimming shortened V by 1 base and J by 5 bases, and 20 bases separated the two germline ends. The CDR3 nucleotides read TGTGCCAGCAGCTTAGGTGTCGGGAGCCGCCGGCATACCGGGGAGCTGTTTTTT. It is translated as CASSLGVGSRRHTGELFF.

Worth noting for this clone: The sample carries other DNA sequences with the same CDR3. The chain carries TRBV28 and TRBJ2-6; no reliable D call. The CDR3 runs to 12 residues. Germline V gene sequence: CDR1 MDHEN, CDR2 SYDVKM. Trimming took 6 bases from V and 2 from J, leaving 2 bases between them. The CDR3: CASRTGANVLTF. CDR3 in DNA: TGTGCCAGCAGGACTGGGGCCAACGTCCTGACTTTC.

The chain is built from TRBV27 and TRBJ2-5; 8 nucleotides match TRBD1. V lost 4 bases, J lost 5 bases, and 9 bases stayed unmatched. Germline V gene lookup returns CDR1 MNHEY and CDR2 SMNVEV (reference sequence). The CDR3 is 15 residues long. The CDR3, as DNA: TGTGCCAGCAGTTATACCGGGACAGGAGGGGAGACCCAGTACTTC. Translating gives CASSYTGTGGETQYF.